The 17 T cell receptor beta chains listed next were all sequenced from one sample in a study of shared clonotypes between healthy human individuals (TCRdb year 2020). CD8 naive samples consisted of CD45RO-negative cells that were positively selected for CCR7, yielding a CD45RA+CCR7+ population without TemRA cells. Library preparation used the immunoSEQ multiplex PCR assay. TCRdb holds this immuneACCESS table with in-frame rearrangements only. Some clones are missing; in checked studies, unresolved V genes explain under half, and the rest has no known cause. The sample includes about 870,000 clones, with 85% to 95% observed a single time. Around 24% of the sample is in the top ten clones. Material for sequencing was naive CD8+ T cells sorted from blood. The cell subset or site label on this specimen signifies: CD45RA+CCR7+. These receptor sequences come from a man in his thirties or forties in good health.

The V call is TRBV18, the J call TRBJ1-5, with D perhaps matching TRBD1 (5 bases). V lost 3 bases to trimming and J lost 2 bases, with 17 bases between them. This CDR3 is built from 17 residues. Germline V lookup: CDR1 KGHSH, CDR2 LQKENI. CDR3 bases: TGTGCCAGCTCACCCCGGGGCCTAACAGGAGGCAATCAGCCCCAGCATTTT. Its protein is CASSPRGLTGGNQPQHF.

V is TRBV29-1 and J is TRBJ2-2; 8 bases agree with TRBD1. The CDR3 is made up of 15 amino acids. Germline CDR1 SQVTM, CDR2 ANQGSEA. With 5 bases clipped from V and 4 bases from J, the junction kept 9 bases outside the gene matches. CDR3 residues: CSVFQGAATTGELFF. In DNA, the CDR3 is TGCAGCGTTTTCCAGGGGGCAGCGACCACCGGGGAGCTGTTTTTT.

The chain recombines TRBV29-1 with TRBJ2-1, with TRBD1 matching 10 bases. CDR3 length equals 14 residues. Germline trimming cut 6 bases from V and 9 bases from J; bases unmatched to any gene: 11. CDR1 and CDR2 from the germline V gene are SQVTM and ANQGSEA. CDR3 nucleotide sequence: TGCAGCGTGTTGGACCGGGACAGGGGTACTGAGCAGTTCTTC. Amino acids: CSVLDRDRGTEQFF.

This clone has just one count. This chain connects TRBV19 to TRBJ1-2; D might be TRBD1 (6 bases). CDR1 is LNHDA, CDR2 SQIVND, per germline (reference sequence). V was trimmed by 10 bases and J by 8 bases, leaving 14 bases between them. The CDR3 totals 11 residues. CDR3 protein: CAIRTGTGYTF. CDR3 sequence (DNA): TGTGCCATTCGTACAGGGACCGGCTACACCTTC.

This clone was observed a handful of times. The chain links TRBV19 to TRBJ1-3; D is unresolved. The CDR3 contains 11 residues. V was shortened by 10 bases and J by 4 bases, with 8 bases between the two germline ends. The V gene's germline CDR1 is LNHDA and CDR2 SQIVND (reference sequence). This chain's CDR3 is CATILGNTIYF. CDR3 coding DNA: TGTGCCACAATTCTCGGAAACACCATATATTTT.

The gene calls are TRBV27 and TRBJ1-1, with a weak D call TRBD1 (5 bases). Per germline, CDR1 MNHEY and CDR2 SMNVEV (reference sequence). CDR3 size: 15 residues. Between the trimmed V and J ends, which lost 2 bases and 1 base, there was a span of 11 bases. The chain's CDR3 is CASSLMGQGNTEAFF. The CDR3 DNA is TGTGCCAGCAGTTTAATGGGGCAGGGGAACACTGAAGCTTTCTTT.

In its sample, this clone was seen once. The chain combines TRBV6-1 with TRBJ2-1; D is undetermined. There are 13 residues in the CDR3. V lost 3 bases and J 3 bases, leaving 6 bases between the germline ends. Looked up from germline, CDR1 is MNHNS and CDR2 is SASEGT. The CDR3 reads CASSDPYYNEQFF. The CDR3 bases are TGTGCCAGCAGTGACCCATACTACAATGAGCAGTTCTTC.

This chain joins TRBV5-1 and TRBJ2-7; D gene ambiguous. V lost 4 bases and J lost 5, with 19 bases in between. CDR1 is SGHRS and CDR2 is YFSETQ in the germline V gene. The CDR3 is 15 residues long. The CDR3 DNA sequence: TGCGCCAGCAGCCCCACCGTCGGACCCCCTGACGAGCAGTACTTC. Translated: CASSPTVGPPDEQYF.

The chain employs TRBV4-3 and TRBJ1-3; 8 bases map to TRBD1. The junction had 5 bases not matched to a gene; V was cut back by 1 base and J by 6 bases. The CDR3 loop spans 15 amino acids. Germline V gene lookup returns CDR1 LGHNA and CDR2 YSLEER. In DNA, the CDR3 is TGCGCCAGCAGCCAAGCCCGGACAGGGACAAACACCATATATTTT. This codes for CASSQARTGTNTIYF.

This CDR3 is CASSLSRDEENTEAFF. CDR3 bases: TGTGCCAGCAGCTTATCACGGGACGAGGAAAACACTGAAGCTTTCTTT. The chain employs TRBV7-9 and TRBJ1-1; weak D call: TRBD1 (5 bases). The CDR3 is 16 amino acids. V lost 2 bases to trimming and J lost 2 bases, with 15 bases between them. Germline V gene lookup returns CDR1 SEHNR and CDR2 FQNEAQ (reference sequence).

The sample holds one count of this clone. The CDR3 is CASSFDRGQETQYF. The CDR3 nucleotides read TGTGCCAGCAGTTTTGACAGGGGGCAGGAGACCCAGTACTTC. V gene TRBV6-6 combines with J gene TRBJ2-5; 10 nucleotides align to TRBD1. CDR3 length: 14 residues. V dropped 4 bases and J dropped 5; count of bases not matched to a gene: 4. Germline V gene sequence: CDR1 MNHNY, CDR2 SVGAGI (reference sequence).

This chain uses TRBV15 with TRBJ2-7; D perhaps matches TRBD2 (6 bases). CDR3 length: 15 residues. CDR1 and CDR2 (germline): LNHNV, YYDKDF (reference sequence). Trimming left V 1 base short and J 1 base short, with 11 bases between. CDR3 DNA sequence: TGTGCCACCAGCAGAGTAGGCGGGGTATCCTACGAGCAGTACTTC. Translating gives CATSRVGGVSYEQYF.

The J gene is TRBJ2-3, the V gene TRBV19; maybe TRBD1 (5 bases). From germline, CDR1 is LNHDA and CDR2 SQIVND (reference sequence). The CDR3 sequence is 16 residues long. V dropped 0 bases and J dropped 3 bases, with 13 bases sitting between them. The CDR3 protein is CASSIDRQGGTDTQYF. The DNA for the CDR3 is TGTGCCAGTAGTATAGATCGGCAGGGTGGGACAGATACGCAGTATTTT.

The chain links TRBV27 to TRBJ2-7; 8 nucleotides match TRBD1. The junction had 6 bases not matched to a gene; V was cut back by 5 bases and J by 0 bases. The germline V gene has CDR1 MNHEY and CDR2 SMNVEV (reference sequence). CDR3 length equals 15 residues. The CDR3 region is CASSTTGVPSYEQYF. The CDR3, as DNA: TGTGCCAGCAGTACGACAGGGGTCCCCTCCTACGAGCAGTACTTC.

A few counts support this clone. The chain links TRBV4-3 to TRBJ2-7; unclear D gene. Trimming shortened V by 1 base and J by 2 bases, and 12 bases separated the two germline ends. This CDR3 is 15 amino acids long. Germline V gene sequence: CDR1 LGHNA, CDR2 YSLEER. This CDR3 reads CASSQGRSPAYEQYF. The CDR3 DNA reads TGCGCCAGCAGCCAAGGACGGAGTCCAGCCTACGAGCAGTACTTC.

The chain has TRBV7-9 and TRBJ2-7; D could derive from TRBD1 or TRBD2 (6 bases each). Germline CDR1 SEHNR, CDR2 FQNEAQ (reference sequence). With 4 bases removed from V and 0 bases from J, the gap between germline ends came to 13 bases. The length of the CDR3 is 15 residues. CDR3 sequence (DNA): TGTGCCAGCAGCTCCATAGGGGGGATCTCCTACGAGCAGTACTTC. Translation: CASSSIGGISYEQYF.

The chain is built from TRBV28 and TRBJ2-5; D remains ambiguous. The CDR3 is 15 amino acids. CDR1 and CDR2 (germline): MDHEN, SYDVKM. Trimming stripped 4 bases from V and 1 base from J, with 13 bases between. The CDR3 here is CASSSSIEFQETQYF. CDR3 nucleotides: TGTGCCAGCAGTTCATCCATAGAGTTCCAAGAGACCCAGTACTTC.